The clone carrying this T cell receptor beta chain was picked up a small number of times. Its antigen is not identified. This record comes from a study of T cells after yellow fever vaccination. Study-level results: Within FACS-sorted repertoires, abundant clonotypes contaminating from the bulk population could be present.

This CDR3 spans 14 amino acids. The V and J ends lost 2 bases and 0 bases respectively, with 9 bases between them. Germline CDR1 reads SGHRS; CDR2 reads YFSETQ. From the 5' RACE reads, TCRdb called clonotypes with MiXCR, one entry per CDR3 protein. The sample includes some 320,000 distinct CDR3 sequences, 4.1% of them seen just once. The chain combines TRBV5-1 with TRBJ2-7; D unclear. Sequencing used PBMCs, obtained 5 days after the yellow fever booster vaccination. This TCR derives from a man younger than 35 who received the YFV17D yellow fever vaccine. For the CDR3, the DNA is TGCGCCAGCAGCTTCAACGGTGACTCCTACGAGCAGTACTTC. Encoded protein: CASSFNGDSYEQYF.